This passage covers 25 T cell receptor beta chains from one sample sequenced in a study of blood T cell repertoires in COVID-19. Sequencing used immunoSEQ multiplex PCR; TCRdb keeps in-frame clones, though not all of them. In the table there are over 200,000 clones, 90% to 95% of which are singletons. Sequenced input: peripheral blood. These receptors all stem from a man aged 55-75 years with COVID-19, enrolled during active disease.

The CDR3 spells CASSKVGGDTEAFF. DNA of the CDR3: TGTGCCAGCAGCAAAGTTGGAGGGGACACTGAAGCTTTCTTT. The chain links TRBV21-1 to TRBJ1-1. TRBV21-1 is a known pseudogene. The CDR3 runs 14 residues.

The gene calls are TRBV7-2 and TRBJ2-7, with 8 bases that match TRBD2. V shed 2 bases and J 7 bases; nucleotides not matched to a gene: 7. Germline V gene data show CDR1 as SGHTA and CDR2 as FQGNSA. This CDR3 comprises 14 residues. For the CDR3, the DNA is TGTGCCAGCAGCTTAAGCCTAGCGGGCGGGGAGCAGTACTTC. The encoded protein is CASSLSLAGGEQYF. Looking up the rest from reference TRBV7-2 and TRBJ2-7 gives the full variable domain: GAGVSQSPSNKVTEKGKDVELRCDPISGHTALYWYRQSLGQGLEFLIYFQGNSAPDKSGLPSDRFSAERTGGSVSTLTIQRTQQEDSAVYLCASSLSLAGGEQYFGPGTRLTVT.

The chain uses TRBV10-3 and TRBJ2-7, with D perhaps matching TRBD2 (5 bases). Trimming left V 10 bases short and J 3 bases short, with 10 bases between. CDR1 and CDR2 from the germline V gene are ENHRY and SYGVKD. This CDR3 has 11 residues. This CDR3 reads CATVGVYEQYF. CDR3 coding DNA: TGTGCCACCGTCGGGGTCTACGAGCAGTACTTC.

CDR3 DNA: TGTGCCAGCAGTTTAGGCGGGGTAGCAAATCAGCCCCAGCATTTT. Its translation is CASSLGGVANQPQHF. This chain uses TRBV28 with TRBJ1-5; D unresolved. The germline V gene has CDR1 MDHEN and CDR2 SYDVKM. The CDR3 consists of 15 residues. Deletions cut 2 bases from V and 4 bases from J, with 12 bases between.

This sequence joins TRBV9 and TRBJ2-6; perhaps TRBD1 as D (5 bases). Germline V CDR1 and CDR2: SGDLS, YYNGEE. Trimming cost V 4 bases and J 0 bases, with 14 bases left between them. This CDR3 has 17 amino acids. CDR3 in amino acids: CASSLTGVNSGANVLTF. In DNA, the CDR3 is TGTGCCAGCAGCCTAACAGGAGTGAACTCTGGGGCCAACGTCCTGACTTTC.

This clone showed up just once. The DNA of the CDR3 is TGTGCCAGCAGCTTAAATCCAGGAACCTACGAGCAGTACTTC. Amino acids: CASSLNPGTYEQYF. The rearrangement joins TRBV7-3 to TRBJ2-7; D is unresolved. Germline V gene data show CDR1 as SGHTA and CDR2 as FQGTGA. This CDR3 contains 14 residues. V lost 1 base and J 2 bases, leaving 9 bases between the germline ends. The complete variable domain, with remaining parts taken from reference TRBV7-3 and TRBJ2-7, reads GAGVSQTPSNKVTEKGKYVELRCDPISGHTALYWYRQSLGQGPEFLIYFQGTGAADDSGLPNDRFFAVRPEGSVSTLKIQRTERGDSAVYLCASSLNPGTYEQYFGPGTRLTVT.

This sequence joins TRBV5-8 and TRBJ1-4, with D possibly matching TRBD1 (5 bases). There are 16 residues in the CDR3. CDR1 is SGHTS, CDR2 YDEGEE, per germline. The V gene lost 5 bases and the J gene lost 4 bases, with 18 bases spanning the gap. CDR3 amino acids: CASSRGRSGDNEKLFF. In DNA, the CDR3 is TGTGCCAGCAGTCGGGGACGGTCGGGGGATAATGAAAAACTGTTTTTT.

DNA for the CDR3: TGTGCCAGTAGTGGACAGGGAGGACAGCCCCAGCATTTT. It codes for CASSGQGGQPQHF. This chain connects TRBV19 to TRBJ1-5; 8 bases are a match to TRBD1. Germline values: CDR1 LNHDA, CDR2 SQIVND (reference sequence). The CDR3 covers 13 residues. V lost 5 bases and J lost 7; bases outside the gene matches: 4.

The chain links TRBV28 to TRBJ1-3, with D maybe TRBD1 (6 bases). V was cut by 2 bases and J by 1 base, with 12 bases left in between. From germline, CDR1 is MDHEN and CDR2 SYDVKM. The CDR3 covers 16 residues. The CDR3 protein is CASSLQGRESGNTIYF. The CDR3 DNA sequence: TGTGCCAGCAGTTTACAGGGGCGCGAGTCTGGAAACACCATATATTTT. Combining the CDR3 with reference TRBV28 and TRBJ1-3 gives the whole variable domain DVKVTQSSRYLVKRTGEKVFLECVQDMDHENMFWYRQDPGLGLRLIYFSYDVKMKEKGDIPEGYSVSREKKERFSLILESASTNQTSMYLCASSLQGRESGNTIYFGEGSWLTVV.

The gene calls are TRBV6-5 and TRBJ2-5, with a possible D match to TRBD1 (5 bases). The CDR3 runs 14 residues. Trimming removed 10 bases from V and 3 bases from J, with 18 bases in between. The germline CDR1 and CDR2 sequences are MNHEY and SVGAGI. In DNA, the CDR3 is TGTGCCACGAATACAAAGGGGTGGGAAGAGACCCAGTACTTC. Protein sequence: CATNTKGWEETQYF.

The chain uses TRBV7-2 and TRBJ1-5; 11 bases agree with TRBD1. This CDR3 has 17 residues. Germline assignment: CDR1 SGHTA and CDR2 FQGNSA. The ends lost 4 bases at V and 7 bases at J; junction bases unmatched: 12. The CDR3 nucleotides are TGTGCCAGCAGCTCCCCCCATGGACAGGGGGCACGGCAGCCCCAGCATTTT. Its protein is CASSSPHGQGARQPQHF.

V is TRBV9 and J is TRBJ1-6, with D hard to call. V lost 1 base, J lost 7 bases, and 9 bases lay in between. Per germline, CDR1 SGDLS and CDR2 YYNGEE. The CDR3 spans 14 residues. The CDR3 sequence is CASSVREGNSPLHF. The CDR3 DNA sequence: TGTGCCAGCAGCGTACGGGAGGGAAATTCACCCCTCCACTTT.

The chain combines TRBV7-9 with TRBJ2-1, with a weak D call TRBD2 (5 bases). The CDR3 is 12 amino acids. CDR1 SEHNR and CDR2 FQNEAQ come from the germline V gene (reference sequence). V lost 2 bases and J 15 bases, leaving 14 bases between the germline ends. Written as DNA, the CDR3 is TGTGCCAGCAGCTTACTGGGTTCTAGCTGGTTCTTC. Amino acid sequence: CASSLLGSSWFF.

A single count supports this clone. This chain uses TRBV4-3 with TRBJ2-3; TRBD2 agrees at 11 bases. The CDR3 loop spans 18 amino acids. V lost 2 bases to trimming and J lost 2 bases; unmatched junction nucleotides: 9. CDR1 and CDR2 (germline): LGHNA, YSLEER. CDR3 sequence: CASSQSPSGLAVTDTQYF. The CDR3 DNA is TGCGCCAGCAGCCAATCACCATCGGGACTAGCGGTCACAGATACGCAGTATTTT.

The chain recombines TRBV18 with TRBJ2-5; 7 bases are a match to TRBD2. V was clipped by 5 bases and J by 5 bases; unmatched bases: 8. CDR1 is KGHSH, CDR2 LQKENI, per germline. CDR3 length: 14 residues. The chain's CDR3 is CASSSGLGLETQYF. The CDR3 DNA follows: TGTGCCAGCTCATCAGGACTAGGACTCGAGACCCAGTACTTC.

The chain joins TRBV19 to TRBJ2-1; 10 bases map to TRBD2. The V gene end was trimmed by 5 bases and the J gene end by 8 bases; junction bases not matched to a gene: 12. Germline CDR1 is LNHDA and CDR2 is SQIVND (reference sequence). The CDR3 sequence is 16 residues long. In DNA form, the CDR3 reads TGTGCCAGTAGTCTCGAGGGACTAGCGCCTGGGCATGAGCAGTTCTTC. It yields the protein CASSLEGLAPGHEQFF.

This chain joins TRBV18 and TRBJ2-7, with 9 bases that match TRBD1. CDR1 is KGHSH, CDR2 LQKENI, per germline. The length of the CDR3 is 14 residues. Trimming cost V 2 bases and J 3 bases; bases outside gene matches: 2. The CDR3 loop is CASSPLGQGYEQYF. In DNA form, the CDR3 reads TGTGCCAGCTCACCATTGGGACAGGGCTACGAGCAGTACTTC.

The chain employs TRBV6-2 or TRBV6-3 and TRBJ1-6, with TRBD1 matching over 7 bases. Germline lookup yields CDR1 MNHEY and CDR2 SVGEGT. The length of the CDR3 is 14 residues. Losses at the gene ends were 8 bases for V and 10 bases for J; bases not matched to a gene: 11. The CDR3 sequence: CASGLGGGRSPLHF. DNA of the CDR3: TGTGCCAGCGGCCTTGGAGGGGGCAGGTCACCCCTCCACTTT.

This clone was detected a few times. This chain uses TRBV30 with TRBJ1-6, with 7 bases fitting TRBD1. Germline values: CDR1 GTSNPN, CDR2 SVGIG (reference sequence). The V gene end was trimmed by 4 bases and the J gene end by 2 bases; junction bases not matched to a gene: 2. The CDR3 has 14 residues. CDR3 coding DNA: TGTGCCTGGAACAGGGGAACCTATAATTCACCCCTCCACTTT. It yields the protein CAWNRGTYNSPLHF.

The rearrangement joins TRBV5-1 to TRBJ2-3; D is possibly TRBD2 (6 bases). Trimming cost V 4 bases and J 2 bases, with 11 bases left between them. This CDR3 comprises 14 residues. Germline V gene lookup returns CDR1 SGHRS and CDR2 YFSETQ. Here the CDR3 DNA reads TGCGCCAGCAGCCAGGGACTGCTCACAGATACGCAGTATTTT. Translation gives CASSQGLLTDTQYF. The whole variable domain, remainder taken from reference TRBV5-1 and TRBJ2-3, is KAGVTQTPRYLIKTRGQQVTLSCSPISGHRSVSWYQQTPGQGLQFLFEYFSETQRNKGNFPGRFSGRQFSNSRSEMNVSTLELGDSALYLCASSQGLLTDTQYFGPGTRLTVL.

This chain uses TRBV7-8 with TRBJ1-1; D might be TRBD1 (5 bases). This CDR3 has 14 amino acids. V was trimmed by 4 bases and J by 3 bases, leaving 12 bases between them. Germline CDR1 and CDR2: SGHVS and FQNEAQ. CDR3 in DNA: TGTGCCAGCAGCTACTTCGGGGGGGACACTGAAGCTTTCTTT. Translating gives CASSYFGGDTEAFF.

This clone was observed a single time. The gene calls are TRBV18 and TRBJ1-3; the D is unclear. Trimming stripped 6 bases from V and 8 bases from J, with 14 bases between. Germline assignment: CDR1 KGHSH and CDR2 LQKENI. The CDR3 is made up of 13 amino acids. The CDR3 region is CASSPGLQDTIYF. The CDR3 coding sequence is TGTGCCAGCTCCCCCGGACTCCAGGACACCATATATTTT.

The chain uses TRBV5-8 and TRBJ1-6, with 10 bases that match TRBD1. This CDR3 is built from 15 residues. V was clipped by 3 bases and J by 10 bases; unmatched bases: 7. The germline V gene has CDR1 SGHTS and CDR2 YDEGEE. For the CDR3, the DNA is TGTGCCAGCAGCTCACCGGGACAGGGGTTCTCACCCCTCCACTTT. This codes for CASSSPGQGFSPLHF.

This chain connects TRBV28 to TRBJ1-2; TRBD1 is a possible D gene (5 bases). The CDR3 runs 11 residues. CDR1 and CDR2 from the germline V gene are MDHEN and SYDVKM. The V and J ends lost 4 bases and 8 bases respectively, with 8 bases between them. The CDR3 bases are TGTGCCAGCAGTTGGGGCCCCGGCTACACCTTC. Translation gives CASSWGPGYTF.

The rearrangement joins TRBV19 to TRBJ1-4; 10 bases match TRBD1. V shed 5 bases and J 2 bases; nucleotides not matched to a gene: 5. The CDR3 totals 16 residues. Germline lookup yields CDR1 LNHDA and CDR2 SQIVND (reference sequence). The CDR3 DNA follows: TGTGCCAGTAGTTGGGACAGGGGTGTCACTAATGAAAAACTGTTTTTT. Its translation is CASSWDRGVTNEKLFF.